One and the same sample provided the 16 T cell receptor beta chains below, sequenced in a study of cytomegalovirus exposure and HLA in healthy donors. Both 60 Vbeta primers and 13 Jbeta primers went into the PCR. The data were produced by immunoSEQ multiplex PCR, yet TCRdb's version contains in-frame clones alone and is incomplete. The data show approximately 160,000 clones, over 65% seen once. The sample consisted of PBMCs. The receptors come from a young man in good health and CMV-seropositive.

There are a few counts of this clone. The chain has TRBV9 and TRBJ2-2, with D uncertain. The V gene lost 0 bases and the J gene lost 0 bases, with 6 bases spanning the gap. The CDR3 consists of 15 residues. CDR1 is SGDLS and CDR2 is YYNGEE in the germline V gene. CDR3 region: CASSVARSNTGELFF. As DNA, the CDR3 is TGTGCCAGCAGCGTAGCTAGGTCGAACACCGGGGAGCTGTTTTTT. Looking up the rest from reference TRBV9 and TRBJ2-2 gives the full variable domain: DSGVTQTPKHLITATGQRVTLRCSPRSGDLSVYWYQQSLDQGLQFLIQYYNGEERAKGNILERFSAQQFPDLHSELNLSSLELGDSALYFCASSVARSNTGELFFGEGSRLTVL.

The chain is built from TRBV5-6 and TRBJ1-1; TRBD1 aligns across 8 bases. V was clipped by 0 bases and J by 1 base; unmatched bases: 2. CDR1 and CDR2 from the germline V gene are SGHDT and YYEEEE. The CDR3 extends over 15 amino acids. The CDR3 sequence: CASSLGTGRNTEAFF. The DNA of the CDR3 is TGTGCCAGCAGCTTGGGGACAGGGCGGAACACTGAAGCTTTCTTT.

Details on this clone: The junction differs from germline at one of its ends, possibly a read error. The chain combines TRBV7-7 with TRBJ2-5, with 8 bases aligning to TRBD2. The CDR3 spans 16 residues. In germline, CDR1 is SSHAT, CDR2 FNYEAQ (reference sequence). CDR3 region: CASSLGLVGRSETQYF. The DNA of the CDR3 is TGTGCTAGCAGCCTGGGACTAGTGGGTAGATCGGAGACCCAGTACTTC.

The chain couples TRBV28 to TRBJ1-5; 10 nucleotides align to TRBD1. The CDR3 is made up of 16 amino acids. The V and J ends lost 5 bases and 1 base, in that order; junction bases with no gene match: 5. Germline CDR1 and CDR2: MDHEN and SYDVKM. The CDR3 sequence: CASSTTGGWSNQPQHF. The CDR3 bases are TGTGCCAGCAGTACGACAGGGGGCTGGAGCAATCAGCCCCAGCATTTT. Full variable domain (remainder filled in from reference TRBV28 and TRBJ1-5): DVKVTQSSRYLVKRTGEKVFLECVQDMDHENMFWYRQDPGLGLRLIYFSYDVKMKEKGDIPEGYSVSREKKERFSLILESASTNQTSMYLCASSTTGGWSNQPQHFGDGTRLSIL.

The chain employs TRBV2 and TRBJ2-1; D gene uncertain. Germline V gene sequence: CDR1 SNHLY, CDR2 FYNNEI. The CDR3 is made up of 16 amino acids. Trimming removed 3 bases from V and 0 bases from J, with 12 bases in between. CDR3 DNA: TGTGCCAGCAGTGATCCCGACACTCGCTCCTACAATGAGCAGTTCTTC. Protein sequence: CASSDPDTRSYNEQFF.

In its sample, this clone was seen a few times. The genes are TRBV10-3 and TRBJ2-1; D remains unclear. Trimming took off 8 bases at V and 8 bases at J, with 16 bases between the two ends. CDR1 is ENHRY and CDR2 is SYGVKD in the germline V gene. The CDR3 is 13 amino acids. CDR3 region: CAIAKIFNDEQFF. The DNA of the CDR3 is TGTGCCATCGCGAAGATATTTAACGATGAGCAGTTCTTC.

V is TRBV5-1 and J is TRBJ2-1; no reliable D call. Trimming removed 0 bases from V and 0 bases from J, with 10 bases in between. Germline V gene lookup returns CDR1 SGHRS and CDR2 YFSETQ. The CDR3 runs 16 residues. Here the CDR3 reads CASSLGQSSSYNEQFF. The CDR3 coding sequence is TGCGCCAGCAGCTTGGGCCAGTCTAGCTCCTACAATGAGCAGTTCTTC. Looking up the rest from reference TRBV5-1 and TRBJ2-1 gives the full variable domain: KAGVTQTPRYLIKTRGQQVTLSCSPISGHRSVSWYQQTPGQGLQFLFEYFSETQRNKGNFPGRFSGRQFSNSRSEMNVSTLELGDSALYLCASSLGQSSSYNEQFFGPGTRLTVL.

The CDR3 reads CAISESARVTEAFF. In nucleotides, the CDR3 is TGTGCCATCAGTGAGTCCGCCAGGGTCACTGAAGCTTTCTTT. This rearrangement joins TRBV10-3 to TRBJ1-1; weak D call: TRBD1 (5 bases). V dropped 0 bases and J dropped 4 bases, with 9 bases sitting between them. The CDR3 is made up of 14 amino acids. Germline assignment: CDR1 ENHRY and CDR2 SYGVKD.

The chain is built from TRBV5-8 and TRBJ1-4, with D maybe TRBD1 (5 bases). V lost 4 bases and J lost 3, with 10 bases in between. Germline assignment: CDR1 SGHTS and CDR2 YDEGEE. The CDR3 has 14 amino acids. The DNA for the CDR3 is TGTGCCAGCAGCCGAGGACAATCTAATGAAAAACTGTTTTTT. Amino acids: CASSRGQSNEKLFF.

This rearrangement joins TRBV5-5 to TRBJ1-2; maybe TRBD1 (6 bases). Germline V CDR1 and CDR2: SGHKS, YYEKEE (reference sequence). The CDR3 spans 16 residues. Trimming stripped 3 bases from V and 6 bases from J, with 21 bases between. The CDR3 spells CASSSRQARTLDGYTF. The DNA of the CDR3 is TGTGCCAGCAGCTCGAGACAGGCCCGCACGCTCGATGGCTACACCTTC.

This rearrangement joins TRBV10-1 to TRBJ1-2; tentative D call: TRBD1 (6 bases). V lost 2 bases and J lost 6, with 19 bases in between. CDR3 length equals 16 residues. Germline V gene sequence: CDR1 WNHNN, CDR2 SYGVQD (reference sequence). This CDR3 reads CASSEAPRGDTDGYTF. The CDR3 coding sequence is TGCGCCAGCAGTGAGGCCCCCAGGGGCGATACGGATGGCTACACCTTC.

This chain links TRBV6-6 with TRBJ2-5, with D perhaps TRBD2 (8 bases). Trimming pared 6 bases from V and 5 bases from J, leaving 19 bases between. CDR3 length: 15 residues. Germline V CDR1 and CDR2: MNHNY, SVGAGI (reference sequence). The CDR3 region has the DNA TGTGCCAGCAGGGGCAACGGGAGGGGGCTGGAGACCCAGTACTTC. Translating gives CASRGNGRGLETQYF.

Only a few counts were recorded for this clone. The CDR3 DNA is TGTGCCAGCAGTGGACAGGCCAACTACGAGCAGTACGTC. Translation: CASSGQANYEQYV. V usage is TRBV7-3 and J usage is TRBJ2-7, with TRBD1 matching 7 bases. V gave up 6 bases and J gave up 3 bases; unmatched junction bases: 5. The CDR3 spans 13 residues. CDR1 is SGHTA, CDR2 FQGTGA, per germline.

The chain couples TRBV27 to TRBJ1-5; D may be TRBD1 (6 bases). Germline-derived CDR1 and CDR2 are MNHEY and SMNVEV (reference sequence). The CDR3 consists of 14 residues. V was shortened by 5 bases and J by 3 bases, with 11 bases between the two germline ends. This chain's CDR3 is CASSHRDTNQPQHF. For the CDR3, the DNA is TGTGCCAGCAGTCACCGGGACACCAATCAGCCCCAGCATTTT.

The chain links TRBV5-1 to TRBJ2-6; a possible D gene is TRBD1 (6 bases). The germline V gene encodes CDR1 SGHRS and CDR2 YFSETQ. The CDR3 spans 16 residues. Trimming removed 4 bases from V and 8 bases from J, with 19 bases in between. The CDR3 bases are TGCGCCAGCAGCGTTCTAGGGGGTGATGGACCCAACGTCCTGACTTTC. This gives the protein CASSVLGGDGPNVLTF. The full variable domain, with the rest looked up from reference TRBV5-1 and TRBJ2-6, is KAGVTQTPRYLIKTRGQQVTLSCSPISGHRSVSWYQQTPGQGLQFLFEYFSETQRNKGNFPGRFSGRQFSNSRSEMNVSTLELGDSALYLCASSVLGGDGPNVLTFGAGSRLTVL.

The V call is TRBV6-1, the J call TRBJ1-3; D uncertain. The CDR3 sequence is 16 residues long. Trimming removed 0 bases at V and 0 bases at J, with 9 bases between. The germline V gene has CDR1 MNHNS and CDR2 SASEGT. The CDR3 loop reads CASSEAARSSGNTIYF. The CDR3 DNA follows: TGTGCCAGCAGTGAAGCTGCTCGGAGCTCTGGAAACACCATATATTTT.